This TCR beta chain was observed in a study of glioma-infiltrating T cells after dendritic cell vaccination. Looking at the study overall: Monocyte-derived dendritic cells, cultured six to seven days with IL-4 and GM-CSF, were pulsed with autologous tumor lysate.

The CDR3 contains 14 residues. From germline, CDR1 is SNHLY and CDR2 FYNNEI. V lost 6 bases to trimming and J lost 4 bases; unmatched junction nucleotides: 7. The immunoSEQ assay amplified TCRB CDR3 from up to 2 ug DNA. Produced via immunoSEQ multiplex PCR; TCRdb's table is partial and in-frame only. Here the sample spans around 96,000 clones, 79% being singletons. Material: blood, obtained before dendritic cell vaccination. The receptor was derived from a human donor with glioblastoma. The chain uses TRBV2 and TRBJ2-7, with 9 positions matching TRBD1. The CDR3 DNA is TGTGCCAGCAGGGCGGGGACAGGGAGGTACGAGCAGTACTTC. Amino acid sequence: CASRAGTGRYEQYF.